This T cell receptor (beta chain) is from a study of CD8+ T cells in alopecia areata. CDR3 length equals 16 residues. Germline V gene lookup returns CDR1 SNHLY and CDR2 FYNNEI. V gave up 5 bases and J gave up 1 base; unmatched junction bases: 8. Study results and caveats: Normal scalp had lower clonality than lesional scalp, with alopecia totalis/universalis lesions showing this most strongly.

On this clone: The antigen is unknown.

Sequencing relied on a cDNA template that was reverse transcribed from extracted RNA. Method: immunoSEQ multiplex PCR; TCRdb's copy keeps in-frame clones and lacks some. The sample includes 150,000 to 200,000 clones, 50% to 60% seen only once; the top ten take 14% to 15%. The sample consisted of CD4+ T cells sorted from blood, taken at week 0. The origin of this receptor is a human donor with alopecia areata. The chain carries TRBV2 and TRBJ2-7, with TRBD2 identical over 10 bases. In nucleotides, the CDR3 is TGTGCCAGCAGTTATGCCGGGACTAGCGATTCCTACGAGCAGTACTTC. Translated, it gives CASSYAGTSDSYEQYF.